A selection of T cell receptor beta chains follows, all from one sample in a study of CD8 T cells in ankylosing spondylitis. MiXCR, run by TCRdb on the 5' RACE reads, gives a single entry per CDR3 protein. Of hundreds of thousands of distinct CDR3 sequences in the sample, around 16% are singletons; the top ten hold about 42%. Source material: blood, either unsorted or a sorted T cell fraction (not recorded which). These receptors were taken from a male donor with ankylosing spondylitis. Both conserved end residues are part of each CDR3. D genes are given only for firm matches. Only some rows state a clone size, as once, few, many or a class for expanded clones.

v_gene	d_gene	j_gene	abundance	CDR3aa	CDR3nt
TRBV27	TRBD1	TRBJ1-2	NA	CASSLSGGTADGYTF	TGTGCCAGCAGTTTATCCGGAGGGACAGCGGATGGCTACACCTTC
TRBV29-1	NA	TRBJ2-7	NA	CSVDRDGGQYF	TGCAGCGTTGATAGGGACGGCGGGCAGTACTTC
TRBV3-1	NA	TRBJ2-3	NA	CASSQDPGDYTDTQYF	TGTGCCAGCAGCCAAGATCCGGGAGACTACACAGATACGCAGTATTTT
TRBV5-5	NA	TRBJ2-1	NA	CASSLALDPLYNEQFF	TGTGCCAGCAGCCTAGCCCTCGATCCTCTTTACAATGAGCAGTTCTTC
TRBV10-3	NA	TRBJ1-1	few	CATLGGTEAFF	TGTGCCACGCTAGGAGGGACCGAAGCTTTCTTT
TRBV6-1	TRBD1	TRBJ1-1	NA	CASSPGQEATEAFF	TGTGCCAGCAGCCCGGGACAGGAGGCCACTGAAGCTTTCTTT
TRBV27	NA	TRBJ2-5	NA	CASSPRDLQETQYF	TGTGCCAGCAGTCCGAGGGACTTACAAGAGACCCAGTACTTC
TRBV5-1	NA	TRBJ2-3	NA	CASSSGDSSGTDTQYF	TGCGCCAGCAGCTCGGGGGACTCTTCTGGCACAGATACGCAGTATTTT
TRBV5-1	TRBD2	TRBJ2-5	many	CASSYFSGRGRKTQYF	TGCGCCAGCAGCTACTTTAGCGGGAGGGGGAGAAAGACCCAGTACTTC
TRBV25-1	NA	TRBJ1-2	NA	CASSDRGTPNYGYTF	TGTGCCAGCAGTGACCGAGGGACGCCGAACTATGGCTACACCTTC
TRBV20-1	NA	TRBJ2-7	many	CSASSVSYEQYF	TGCAGTGCTAGCTCAGTTTCCTACGAGCAGTACTTC
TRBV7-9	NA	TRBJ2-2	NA	CASSLARELFF	TGTGCCAGCAGCTTAGCGCGGGAGCTGTTTTTT
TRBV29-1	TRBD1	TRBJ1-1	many	CSVGEGLGRGRSDEAFF	TGCAGCGTGGGAGAAGGGCTGGGCAGGGGGCGTTCTGATGAAGCTTTCTTT
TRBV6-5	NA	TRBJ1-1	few	CASSYRGSPEAFF	TGTGCCAGCAGTTACAGGGGGAGCCCTGAAGCTTTCTTT
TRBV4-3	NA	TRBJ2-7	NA	CASSQETDRSSYEQYF	TGCGCCAGCAGCCAAGAGACCGACAGGAGCTCCTACGAGCAGTACTTC
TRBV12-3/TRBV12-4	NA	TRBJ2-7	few	CASKDQASSYEQYF	TGTGCCAGCAAAGACCAAGCGAGCTCCTACGAGCAGTACTTC
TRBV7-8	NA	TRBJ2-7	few	CASSEQGLSYEQYF	TGTGCCAGCAGCGAACAGGGTCTTAGTTACGAGCAGTACTTC
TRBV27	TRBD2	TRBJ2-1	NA	CASSSHLRGGTYNEQFF	TGTGCCAGCAGCTCTCACCTCCGGGGAGGGACTTACAATGAGCAGTTCTTC
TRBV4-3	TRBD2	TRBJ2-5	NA	CASSQVWLAGKTQYF	TGCGCCAGCAGCCAAGTCTGGCTAGCGGGAAAGACCCAGTACTTC
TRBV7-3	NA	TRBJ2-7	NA	CASSSAASSYEQYF	TGTGCCAGCAGCTCAGCGGCGAGCTCCTACGAGCAGTACTTC
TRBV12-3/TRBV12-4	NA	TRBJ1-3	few	CVSSHRKDGNTIYF	TGTGTCAGCAGTCACAGGAAAGACGGAAACACCATATATTTT
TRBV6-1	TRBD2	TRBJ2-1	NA	CASCSEVGGIPYNEQFF	TGTGCCAGCTGCAGTGAAGTGGGGGGGATACCTTACAATGAGCAGTTCTTC
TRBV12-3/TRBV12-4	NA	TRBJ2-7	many	CASSPGGPYEQYF	TGTGCCAGCAGCCCCGGGGGCCCCTACGAGCAGTACTTC
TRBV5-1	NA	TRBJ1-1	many	CASSFHGPNTEAFF	TGCGCCAGCAGCTTTCACGGCCCGAACACTGAAGCTTTCTTT
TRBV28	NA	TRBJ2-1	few	CASSFRLDNEQFF	TGTGCCAGCAGTTTCCGTCTCGACAATGAGCAGTTCTTC
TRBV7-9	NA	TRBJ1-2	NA	CASSPQWDLRDGYTF	TGTGCCAGCAGCCCGCAGTGGGACCTCAGAGACGGCTACACCTTC
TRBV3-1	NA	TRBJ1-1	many	CASSPTGTGEAFF	TGTGCCAGCAGCCCCACCGGGACGGGTGAAGCTTTCTTT
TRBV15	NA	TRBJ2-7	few	CATSRVKVGAEQYF	TGTGCCACCAGCAGAGTTAAGGTTGGAGCCGAGCAGTACTTC
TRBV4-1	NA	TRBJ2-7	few	CASSQDEQYF	TGCGCCAGCAGCCAAGACGAGCAGTACTTC
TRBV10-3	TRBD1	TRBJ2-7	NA	CAIGGGVTGGVHEQYF	TGTGCCATCGGGGGGGGAGTGACAGGGGGCGTACACGAGCAGTACTTC
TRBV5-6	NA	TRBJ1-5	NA	CASSGAGNQPQHF	TGTGCCAGCAGCGGGGCAGGGAATCAGCCCCAGCATTTT
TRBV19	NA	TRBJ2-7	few	CASSAAGGADAYEQYF	TGTGCCAGTAGTGCCGCCGGGGGAGCGGACGCCTACGAGCAGTACTTC
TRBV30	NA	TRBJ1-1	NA	CAWSGDLGPEAFF	TGTGCCTGGAGCGGGGACTTAGGACCTGAAGCTTTCTTT
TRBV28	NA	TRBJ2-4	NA	CASSLDPGVAKNIQYF	TGTGCCAGCAGTTTAGATCCCGGGGTAGCCAAAAACATTCAGTACTTC
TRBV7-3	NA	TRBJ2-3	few	CASSPIGGTDTQYF	TGTGCCAGCAGCCCCATCGGAGGAACAGATACGCAGTATTTT
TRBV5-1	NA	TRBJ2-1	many	CASSLAKEYNEQFF	TGCGCCAGCAGCTTGGCCAAGGAGTACAATGAGCAGTTCTTC
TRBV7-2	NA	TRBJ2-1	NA	CASSSPEDIAEQFF	TGTGCCAGCAGCTCACCCGAGGACATTGCCGAGCAGTTCTTC
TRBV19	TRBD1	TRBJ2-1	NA	CASRTGAAYNEQFF	TGTGCCAGCCGGACAGGGGCCGCCTACAATGAGCAGTTCTTC
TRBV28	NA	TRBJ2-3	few	CASSLQTTDTQYF	TGTGCCAGCAGTCTCCAAACCACAGATACGCAGTATTTT
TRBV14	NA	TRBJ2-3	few	CASSQVGSPTDTQYF	TGTGCCAGCAGCCAAGTTGGCAGCCCCACAGATACGCAGTATTTT
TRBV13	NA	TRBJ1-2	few	CASSFPGPNYGYTF	TGTGCCAGCAGCTTCCCAGGACCTAACTATGGCTACACCTTC
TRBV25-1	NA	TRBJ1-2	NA	CASIPSGGPGGYTF	TGTGCCAGCATCCCCTCCGGGGGGCCTGGTGGCTACACCTTC
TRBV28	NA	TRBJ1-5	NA	CASSLLESNQPQHF	TGTGCCAGCAGTTTGTTGGAGAGCAATCAGCCCCAGCATTTT